The 19 T cell receptor beta chains reported below all come from one sample, sequenced in a study of blood T cells in healthy people across ages. A sample-barcoded 5' primer and a J-beta primer mix were used in a second PCR of roughly 7 to 11 cycles. Each CDR3 protein is one row after TCRdb ran MiXCR on the 5' RACE reads. The repertoire has some 1.7 million distinct CDR3 sequences, roughly 30% of them found once; the top ten carry around 7.7%. Material: blood. The receptors come from a woman aged 25-40 years in good health.

About this clonotype: This may stem from a read error, because a much larger clone lies one nucleotide away. The rearrangement links TRBV20-1 to TRBJ2-3; possibly TRBD2 for D (7 bases). This CDR3 is 14 amino acids long. CDR1 is DFQATT and CDR2 is SNEGSKA in the germline V gene (reference sequence). CDR3 loop: CSAGAGATTNTQYF. The CDR3 nucleotides read TGCAGTGCTGGCGCGGGGGCTACCACAAATACGCAGTATTTT.

The V gene is TRBV4-2, the J gene TRBJ2-1; no reliable D call. Germline CDR1 LGHNA, CDR2 YNFKEQ. The V end was cut by 3 bases, the J end by 7 bases, with 16 bases between. The CDR3 sequence is 15 residues long. The CDR3 sequence is CASSQTGPAGNEQFF. The CDR3 bases are TGTGCCAGCAGCCAGACCGGACCAGCTGGAAATGAGCAGTTCTTC.

The chain links TRBV5-1 to TRBJ2-1; 13 bases are a match to TRBD2. The V gene end was trimmed by 1 base and the J gene end by 10 bases; junction bases not matched to a gene: 11. Germline V gene sequence: CDR1 SGHRS, CDR2 YFSETQ. The CDR3 has 17 amino acids. Written as DNA, the CDR3 is TGCGCCAGCAGCTTGACTAGCGGGGGGGGCCCGGCGGGGGAGCAGTTCTTC. It codes for CASSLTSGGGPAGEQFF.

This chain uses TRBV5-1 with TRBJ1-1; 8 nucleotides agree with TRBD1. The germline gives CDR1 SGHRS, CDR2 YFSETQ. The CDR3 is 15 residues long. J gave up 3 bases and V 4 bases, and 8 bases lay outside the gene matches. CDR3 DNA sequence: TGCGCCAGCAGCGTGAACAGGGGGAGGGACACTGAAGCTTTCTTT. Translation: CASSVNRGRDTEAFF.

This clonotype was observed a handful of times. The chain recombines TRBV6-5 with TRBJ1-4; D is uncertain. The germline V gene has CDR1 MNHEY and CDR2 SVGAGI. The CDR3 runs 15 residues. Deletions cut 0 bases from V and 5 bases from J, with 10 bases between. The CDR3 DNA reads as TGTGCCAGCAGTTACTCGATGGCGGAGAATGAAAAACTGTTTTTT. This translates into CASSYSMAENEKLFF.

This clonotype was recorded a few times. This chain uses TRBV7-6 with TRBJ2-5; 13 bases are a match to TRBD2. V shed 4 bases and J 5 bases; nucleotides not matched to a gene: 16. The CDR3 has 19 residues. CDR1 SGHVS and CDR2 FNYEAQ come from the germline V gene. CDR3 in DNA: TGTGCCAGCAGCTCCATTCACCCATCTGGACTAGCGGGGGTGGAGACCCAGTACTTC. This gives the protein CASSSIHPSGLAGVETQYF.

The gene calls are TRBV2 and TRBJ2-1, with no clear D. Germline V lookup: CDR1 SNHLY, CDR2 FYNNEI. Trimming removed 3 bases at V and 4 bases at J, with 7 bases between. This CDR3 region has 13 residues. CDR3 sequence reads: CASSDSEYNEQFF. In nucleotides, the CDR3 is TGTGCCAGCAGTGACAGTGAGTACAATGAGCAGTTCTTC.

V and J are TRBV7-2 and TRBJ1-2, with a possible D match to TRBD1 (5 bases). CDR3 length: 15 amino acids. Germline V gene lookup returns CDR1 SGHTA and CDR2 FQGNSA. V was shortened by 6 bases and J by 4 bases, with 18 bases between the two germline ends. CDR3 in amino acids: CASRRREGYSYGYTF. CDR3 coding DNA: TGTGCCAGCAGGCGGAGGGAGGGGTACAGCTATGGCTACACCTTC.

The genes are TRBV6-2 or TRBV6-3 and TRBJ2-4, with D tentatively TRBD2 (5 bases). Per germline, CDR1 MNHEY and CDR2 SVGEGT. CDR3 length: 14 amino acids. V lost 6 bases, J lost 4 bases, and 13 bases lay in between. The CDR3 loop reads CASRDGITKNIQYF. In nucleotides, the CDR3 is TGTGCCAGCAGAGACGGGATTACGAAAAACATTCAGTACTTC.

This clonotype was seen only a few times. V gene TRBV29-1 combines with J gene TRBJ1-1; no firm D call. The length of the CDR3 is 11 residues. Germline loops: CDR1 SQVTM, CDR2 ANQGSEA. This CDR3 reads CSGLALTEAFF. In DNA, the CDR3 is TGCAGTGGACTTGCGTTGACTGAAGCTTTCTTT.

There are many counts of this clonotype. The chain combines TRBV9 with TRBJ2-6, with D uncertain. Between the trimmed V and J ends, which lost 0 bases and 3 bases, there was a span of 7 bases. The CDR3 has 15 amino acids. Germline lookup yields CDR1 SGDLS and CDR2 YYNGEE. The CDR3 DNA sequence: TGTGCCAGCAGCGTAGTTCCTGATGGGGCCAACGTCCTGACTTTC. It specifies CASSVVPDGANVLTF.

In regard to this clonotype: A read error may produce the germline difference seen at one junction end. The chain has TRBV29-1 and TRBJ2-7; no clear D. This CDR3 is built from 12 residues. Germline V gene sequence: CDR1 SQVTM, CDR2 ANQGSEA. CDR3 loop: CNVDADTYEQYF. In nucleotides, the CDR3 is TGCAACGTTGATGCGGATACCTACGAGCAGTACTTC.

This clonotype was counted only a few times. V and J are TRBV28 and TRBJ2-5; D is possibly TRBD1 or TRBD2 (6 bases each). Germline CDR1 reads MDHEN; CDR2 reads SYDVKM. This CDR3 has 15 residues. V shed 3 bases and J shed 3 bases, with 14 bases lying between them. This CDR3 is CASSFFNGGEETQYF. The CDR3 nucleotides are TGTGCCAGCAGTTTTTTTAACGGGGGCGAAGAGACCCAGTACTTC.

This clonotype has just a few counts. The chain has TRBV6-5 and TRBJ1-1; D is undetermined. This CDR3 spans 15 amino acids. V shed 2 bases and J shed 1 base, with 11 bases lying between them. Germline loops: CDR1 MNHEY, CDR2 SVGAGI. The CDR3 coding sequence is TGTGCCAGCAGTTACACATGGACGGGGAACACTGAAGCTTTCTTT. Protein product: CASSYTWTGNTEAFF.

The V call is TRBV20-1, the J call TRBJ1-1; no clear D. Trimming shortened V by 3 bases and J by 0 bases, and 8 bases separated the two germline ends. Germline CDR1 and CDR2: DFQATT and SNEGSKA (reference sequence). The length of the CDR3 is 13 residues. The chain's CDR3 is CSARGTVNTEAFF. The CDR3 DNA follows: TGCAGTGCTAGGGGAACTGTGAACACTGAAGCTTTCTTT.

CDR3: CAAQLEFLSEQFF. The DNA for the CDR3 is TGTGCCGCCCAGTTGGAGTTCTTGAGTGAACAGTTCTTC. The chain is built from TRBV2 and TRBJ2-1, with D unclear. Germline CDR1 and CDR2: SNHLY and FYNNEI. V was clipped by 11 bases and J by 13 bases, with 24 bases between them. The CDR3 spans 13 residues.

This clonotype was observed a handful of times. CDR3 DNA: TGTGCCAGCAGCTTATCTAGCACCGGGGAGCTGTTTTTT. It encodes CASSLSSTGELFF. V gene TRBV7-9 combines with J gene TRBJ2-2; no firm D call. The V gene's germline CDR1 is SEHNR and CDR2 FQNEAQ (reference sequence). The CDR3 contains 13 residues. V lost 2 bases to trimming and J lost 4 bases, with 5 bases between them.

This clonotype was found a few times. This chain links TRBV7-8 with TRBJ1-5; maybe TRBD1 (6 bases). The germline gives CDR1 SGHVS, CDR2 FQNEAQ. The V gene lost 2 bases and the J gene lost 2 bases, with 10 bases spanning the gap. This CDR3 has 15 residues. The CDR3 sequence is CASSLSGEGNQPQHF. The CDR3 DNA sequence: TGTGCCAGCAGCTTATCAGGGGAGGGCAATCAGCCCCAGCATTTT.

The sample holds a few counts of this clonotype. The J gene is TRBJ2-3, the V gene TRBV20-1; tentative D call: TRBD2 (5 bases). Germline values: CDR1 DFQATT, CDR2 SNEGSKA (reference sequence). CDR3 length: 11 amino acids. Trimming stripped 4 bases from V and 5 bases from J, with 7 bases between. CDR3 sequence (DNA): TGCAGTGCTACCGGAGGAGATACGCAGTATTTT. This sequence encodes CSATGGDTQYF.